Listed below are T cell receptor beta chains from one sample, sequenced in a study of PD-1 blockade in mismatch repair-deficient tumors. This table comes from immunoSEQ multiplex PCR, and its TCRdb copy is limited to in-frame clones, with some not included. The table has some 120,000 clones, 88% seen once. The input for sequencing was peripheral blood, taken roughly 70 weeks after starting pembrolizumab. The origin of the receptors is an adult with mismatch repair-deficient cancer. CDR3s include the opening cysteine and the closing phenylalanine or tryptophan. Each record gives: J gene, clone size, D gene, V gene, CDR3 length, CDR3 DNA, CDR3 protein. The D gene is left open where the match is weak. For some rows the clone size is stated as once, few or many, or as a class when expanded; others skip it.

>TRBJ1-1|.|.|TRBV12-1|16
TGTGCCAGCAGCTTGCATCGGACAGGATTGAACACTGAAGCTTTCTTT
CASSLHRTGLNTEAFF
>TRBJ2-7|.|.|TRBV9|16
TGTGCCAGCAGCGTAGGTTGGTCAGCACTCACCGACGAGCAGTACTTC
CASSVGWSALTDEQYF
>TRBJ2-7|.|TRBD1|TRBV19|15
TGTGCCAGTAGTCCAGGGACAGGGAAGTTCTACGAGCAGTACTTC
CASSPGTGKFYEQYF
>TRBJ2-7|.|TRBD1|TRBV7-9|16
TGTGCCAGCAGGCCAAGAGAAGGACAGGGGGCGGAGAAGCAGTACTTC
CASRPREGQGAEKQYF
>TRBJ1-2|.|.|TRBV28|16
TGTGCCAGCAGTCGCTTCGCAGGGTATGGCCAGTATGGTTACACCTTC
CASSRFAGYGQYGYTF
>TRBJ2-5|.|.|TRBV30|15
TGTGCCTGGAGTGGGGGGCTTGAGGGTCCAGAGACCCAGTACTTC
CAWSGGLEGPETQYF
>TRBJ2-1|.|TRBD2|TRBV4-2|15
TGTGCCAGCAGCCAAGCGCGGGAGCTAACTCCTGAGCAGTTCTTC
CASSQARELTPEQFF
>TRBJ1-1|.|.|TRBV6-5|14
TGTGCCACCGGGGATGGCCCTACCTGGACTGAAGCTTTCTTT
CATGDGPTWTEAFF
>TRBJ2-2|once|.|TRBV28|13
TGTGCCAGCAGTTTATCGGGGAGGGGGGAGCTGTTTTTT
CASSLSGRGELFF
>TRBJ2-7|.|.|TRBV7-9|18
TGTGCCAGCAGCTTAGTTGATCAAACCCCACTACAATCCTACGAGCAGTACTTC
CASSLVDQTPLQSYEQYF
>TRBJ2-2|.|.|TRBV7-3|19
TGTGCCAGCAGCTTAGCCTCAGGAAGGGACTCGGGCCAAACCGGGGAGCTGTTTTTT
CASSLASGRDSGQTGELFF
>TRBJ2-7|.|TRBD2|TRBV5-4|14
TGTGCCAGCAGCTTGGGAGGGCCGGGGGGCGAGCAGTACTTC
CASSLGGPGGEQYF
>TRBJ2-7|.|TRBD2|TRBV5-6|13
TGTGCCAGCAGCACGGGACTAGCTTACGAGCAGTACTTC
CASSTGLAYEQYF
>TRBJ2-2|.|TRBD2|TRBV5-4|15
TGTGCCAGCAGCCTACAGACTAGCGTTGGCGGGGAGCTGTTTTTT
CASSLQTSVGGELFF
>TRBJ2-6|few|TRBD1|TRBV30|21
TGTGCCTGGAGTGGGACAGGGGGTAGGAAAGTGATCCTCTCTGGGGCCAACGTCCTGACTTTC
CAWSGTGGRKVILSGANVLTF
>TRBJ2-7|.|TRBD2|TRBV4-1|15
TGCGCCAGCAGCCAAGTGCGGCTAGCGGAGTACGAGCAGTACTTC
CASSQVRLAEYEQYF
>TRBJ1-2|.|.|TRBV7-9|12
TGTGCCAGCAGCGCGACTAACTATGGCTACACCTTC
CASSATNYGYTF
>TRBJ1-5|.|.|TRBV23-1|16
TGCGCCAGCAGTCAATCAGTCGGGGCCCGAAGGGGTCCCCAGCATTTT
CASSQSVGARRGPQHF
>TRBJ2-3|.|.|TRBV19|15
TGTGCCAGTAGTATAGCGGGAAGGGGGACAGATACGCAGTATTTT
CASSIAGRGTDTQYF
>TRBJ2-6|.|.|TRBV27|16
TGTGCCAGCAGTCCCCCAATGGCCTCTGGGGCCAACGTCCTGACTTTC
CASSPPMASGANVLTF
>TRBJ1-2|few|.|TRBV29-1|12
TGCAGCGTTGAAAGGCCACCATCTAGCTACACCTTC
CSVERPPSSYTF
>TRBJ1-5|.|.|TRBV2|14
TGTGCCAGCAGTGACACAGGGTTTTTTCAGCCCCAGCATTTT
CASSDTGFFQPQHF